Listed below are T cell receptor beta chains from one sample, sequenced in a study of CXCR3-negative and CXCR3-positive naive CD8 T cells. Each CDR3 protein gets one entry in TCRdb, which reprocessed the 5' RACE reads and gives no DNA. The repertoire table contains over 100,000 distinct CDR3 sequences. Source material: naive CXCR3- CD8+ T cells from blood. These receptors all come from a human donor in good health. Some clones in this sample may be carry-over from other donors' samples. CDR3s include the opening cysteine and the closing phenylalanine or tryptophan. The order of the fields is V gene, J gene, CDR3 protein.

TRBV7-3	TRBJ2-1	CASSLGLRPNEQFF
TRBV5-4	TRBJ1-1	CASSLLPPGPGGTHTEAFF
TRBV7-8	TRBJ2-7	CASSLEGRVQVTQYF
TRBV28	TRBJ2-2	CASSSSGTLNTGELFF
TRBV4-3	TRBJ2-7	CASSQDSAGRGLGEQYF
TRBV29-1	TRBJ2-3	CSATKELARSTDTQYF
TRBV28	TRBJ2-7	CASSVADRSSYEQYF
TRBV4-2	TRBJ2-1	CASSQALTGSAWNEQFF
TRBV1	TRBJ2-5	CTSSQDPGTSGPDSSGETQYF
TRBV6-6	TRBJ2-1	CASRDRSKDEQFF
TRBV7-8	TRBJ2-7	CASSPSLYEQYF
TRBV29-1	TRBJ2-7	CSVEDAETYEQYF
TRBV21-1	TRBJ2-7	CASSSGFSREQYF
TRBV25-1	TRBJ2-7	CASSVPNSYEQYF
TRBV7-8	TRBJ2-7	CASSPTVASYEQYF
TRBV28	TRBJ1-1	CASSSRGRGTEAFF
TRBV3-1	TRBJ2-7	CASSQTGREQYF
TRBV11-3	TRBJ2-1	CASSSLAALNNEQFF
TRBV6-1	TRBJ2-7	CASSEGAGSYEQYF
TRBV6-2/TRBV6-3	TRBJ2-7	CASSYNTYEQYF
TRBV4-3	TRBJ2-6	CASSPKQGDGANVLTF
TRBV28	TRBJ2-5	CASSLVVSETQYF
TRBV7-6	TRBJ2-1	CASSVEGLAGSYNEQFF
TRBV28	TRBJ2-7	CASRPWSGVGEQYF
TRBV27	TRBJ1-5	CASSLAVGYSNQPQHF
TRBV29-1	TRBJ2-1	CSEGSSYNEQFF
TRBV19	TRBJ2-1	CASSPLAGGPGEQFF
TRBV7-8	TRBJ2-2	CASSLGWTDTGELFF
TRBV29-1	TRBJ2-7	CSVGRESSYEQYF
TRBV4-2	TRBJ2-5	CASSQVSLGQEFWTQYF
TRBV7-3	TRBJ2-1	CASSLTGPSGESFNEQFF
TRBV4-3	TRBJ2-7	CASSQDLQGTSYEQYF
TRBV29-1	TRBJ2-7	CSVETGQAYEQYF
TRBV5-6	TRBJ2-1	CASSRAAGVRNEQFF
TRBV14	TRBJ2-1	CASSQLTSGKNEQFF
TRBV13	TRBJ2-7	CASRSTGLSYEQYF
TRBV27	TRBJ1-1	CASSAGTGGSVEAFF
TRBV28	TRBJ2-7	CASSLSLYEQYF
TRBV25-1	TRBJ2-1	CASSGGQEEQFF
TRBV11-2	TRBJ2-3	CASSHRSGGAGRYF
TRBV28	TRBJ2-7	CASSPLPGTGTYEQYF
TRBV20-1	TRBJ2-2	CSARVITGELFF
TRBV12-3/TRBV12-4	TRBJ2-7	CASSHTYEQYF
TRBV7-9	TRBJ2-7	CASRADRDHEQYF
TRBV7-9	TRBJ2-1	CASSPGLERSFF
TRBV4-1	TRBJ2-1	CASSLVGDQDEQFF
TRBV28	TRBJ2-4	CASSIPGRTKNIQYF
TRBV27	TRBJ1-2	CASSLAGHPYGYTF
TRBV7-6	TRBJ2-2	CASSLAVLNTNTGELFF